Each of the 8 T cell receptor beta chains below was sequenced from the same sample in a study of cytomegalovirus exposure and HLA in healthy donors. Primers for the PCR totalled 60 Vbeta and 13 Jbeta. Profiling relied on immunoSEQ multiplex PCR, and the TCRdb table lists in-frame clones only, not all of them. The data contain around 94,000 clones, about three quarters of them singletons. The sample taken for sequencing was PBMCs. All receptors come from a woman aged 40 to 50 in good health and CMV-seropositive.

This clone was seen only a few times. This chain links TRBV6-5 with TRBJ2-7, with TRBD1 identical over 8 bases. The CDR3 sequence is 15 residues long. Germline CDR1 reads MNHEY; CDR2 reads SVGAGI. J was trimmed by 2 bases and V by 6 bases; bases with no gene match: 9. CDR3 sequence: CASRTGTGGTYEQYF. CDR3 coding DNA: TGTGCCAGCAGAACCGGGACAGGTGGCACCTACGAGCAGTACTTC.

This sequence joins TRBV13 and TRBJ1-1; 7 bases agree with TRBD1. Looked up from germline, CDR1 is PRHDT and CDR2 is FYEKMQ (reference sequence). The CDR3 has 14 amino acids. V lost 5 bases, J lost 5 bases, and 8 bases stayed unmatched. Here the CDR3 reads CASSIDRVGTEAFF. The CDR3 coding sequence is TGTGCCAGCAGCATCGACAGGGTAGGAACTGAAGCTTTCTTT.

This clone was detected only a few times. This chain uses TRBV4-3 with TRBJ2-7; TRBD1 matches at 7 bases. The CDR3 consists of 15 residues. CDR1 and CDR2 from the germline V gene are LGHNA and YSLEER. V lost 4 bases and J lost 3; bases outside the gene matches: 9. CDR3 protein: CASSRDRDSVYEQYF. The CDR3 DNA reads as TGCGCCAGCAGCCGAGACCGGGACAGCGTCTACGAGCAGTACTTC.

The V call is TRBV28, the J call TRBJ1-3; D not certain. The germline gives CDR1 MDHEN, CDR2 SYDVKM. The CDR3 is made up of 16 amino acids. Deletions cut 5 bases from V and 0 bases from J, with 14 bases between. The CDR3 loop is CASSPGGNLSGNTIYF. The DNA of the CDR3 is TGTGCCAGCAGTCCAGGAGGGAACCTCTCTGGAAACACCATATATTTT.

The chain links TRBV7-6 to TRBJ2-5; perhaps TRBD2 as D (7 bases). Germline V gene sequence: CDR1 SGHVS, CDR2 FNYEAQ. The CDR3 contains 16 residues. V lost 5 bases, J lost 1 base, and 17 bases lay in between. The CDR3 reads CASSANSAGAQETQYF. DNA for the CDR3: TGTGCCAGCAGCGCCAACTCGGCGGGGGCCCAAGAGACCCAGTACTTC.

The chain carries TRBV4-2 and TRBJ2-3; 8 nucleotides match TRBD2. This CDR3 contains 18 residues. Germline V CDR1 and CDR2: LGHNA, YNFKEQ. V was pared by 0 bases and J by 0 bases, with 8 bases of the junction left unmatched. The CDR3 bases are TGTGCCAGCAGCCAAGATTATCGTAGCGGGATCAGCACAGATACGCAGTATTTT. Residues: CASSQDYRSGISTDTQYF.

The gene calls are TRBV7-9 and TRBJ2-5; D is possibly TRBD2 (5 bases). There are 16 residues in the CDR3. V was cut by 5 bases and J by 0 bases, with 16 bases left in between. CDR1 and CDR2 (germline): SEHNR, FQNEAQ (reference sequence). CDR3 sequence (DNA): TGTGCCAGCAGCGGACGAGGGAGTTGGAACCAAGAGACCCAGTACTTC. This codes for CASSGRGSWNQETQYF. Full variable domain (remainder filled in from reference TRBV7-9 and TRBJ2-5): DTGVSQNPRHKITKRGQNVTFRCDPISEHNRLYWYRQTLGQGPEFLTYFQNEAQLEKSRLLSDRFSAERPKGSFSTLEIQRTEQGDSAMYLCASSGRGSWNQETQYFGPGTRLLVL.

The J gene is TRBJ1-2, the V gene TRBV18, with a possible D match to TRBD1 (5 bases). The CDR3 loop spans 13 amino acids. The V end was cut by 4 bases, the J end by 6 bases, with 12 bases between. The germline V gene encodes CDR1 KGHSH and CDR2 LQKENI. CDR3 protein: CASSRILQDGYTF. CDR3 DNA: TGTGCCAGCTCACGAATTTTACAGGATGGCTACACCTTC.